A selection of T cell receptor beta chains follows, all from one sample in a study of T cell changes during pregnancy in multiple sclerosis. Produced via immunoSEQ multiplex PCR; TCRdb's table is partial and in-frame only. The sample lists tens of thousands of clones; 80% to 95% were seen once. The sample here was CD4+ T cells from peripheral blood mononuclear cells, taken in the first trimester of pregnancy. Receptor source: a female donor with multiple sclerosis, enrolled in a pregnancy study. Both conserved end residues are part of each CDR3. The D gene is left open where the match is weak.

D: NA
length: 15
J: TRBJ1-5
V: TRBV2
CDR3: CASSTSGTTIWPQHF
DNA: TGTGCCAGCAGTACTTCCGGGACAACGATATGGCCCCAGCATTTT

D: TRBD1
length: 16
J: TRBJ2-1
V: TRBV19
CDR3: CASSRAGGQGHNEQFF
DNA: TGTGCCAGTAGTAGGGCTGGGGGACAGGGACACAATGAGCAGTTCTTC

D: TRBD1
length: 14
J: TRBJ2-7
V: TRBV11-2
CDR3: CASSLGQGPYEQYF
DNA: TGTGCCAGCAGCTTAGGACAGGGCCCCTACGAGCAGTACTTC

D: NA
length: 15
J: TRBJ2-3
V: TRBV29-1
CDR3: CSVDWGGQGTDTQYF
DNA: TGCAGCGTTGATTGGGGGGGACAGGGCACAGATACGCAGTATTTT

D: TRBD1
length: 13
J: TRBJ1-1
V: TRBV30
CDR3: CAWPTGVDSEAFF
DNA: TGTGCCTGGCCTACAGGGGTGGACTCTGAAGCTTTCTTT

D: TRBD1
length: 15
J: TRBJ2-7
V: TRBV7-8
CDR3: CASSLDTDRSDEQYF
DNA: TGTGCCAGCAGCTTAGATACGGACAGGTCCGACGAGCAGTACTTC

D: TRBD1
length: 13
J: TRBJ1-1
V: TRBV5-6
CDR3: CASSAQGLTEAFF
DNA: TGTGCCAGCAGCGCACAGGGGCTCACTGAAGCTTTCTTT

D: NA
length: 14
J: TRBJ1-5
V: TRBV28
CDR3: CASSLSGINQPQHF
DNA: TGTGCCAGCAGTTTATCAGGGATCAATCAGCCCCAGCATTTT

D: NA
length: 15
J: TRBJ2-3
V: TRBV7-2
CDR3: CASSPSPSRADTQYF
DNA: TGTGCCAGCAGCCCCAGTCCTAGCCGGGCAGATACGCAGTATTTT

D: TRBD1
length: 15
J: TRBJ2-1
V: TRBV18
CDR3: CASSPRTGIDNEQFF
DNA: TGTGCCAGCTCACCGCGGACAGGGATCGATAATGAGCAGTTCTTC

D: TRBD2
length: 17
J: TRBJ2-2
V: TRBV5-6
CDR3: CASSLGLAGGQTGELFF
DNA: TGTGCCAGCAGCCTAGGACTAGCGGGAGGGCAAACCGGGGAGCTGTTTTTT